Below, 21 T cell receptor beta chains from the same sample are listed, as sequenced in a study of T cell repertoires in cytomegalovirus infection. Antigen specificity for these receptors is unknown. Via MiXCR, TCRdb re-called the reads, giving one row per CDR3 protein. The sample has roughly 68,000 distinct CDR3 sequences; under 25% are singletons. The sample consisted of PBMCs, sequenced either directly or after in vitro stimulation (not recorded which). Receptors were obtained from a human donor in good health (CMV status not recorded). Some clones in this sample may be carry-over from other donors' samples.

The chain carries TRBV5-8 and TRBJ2-1; TRBD1 matches at 11 bases. Germline loops: CDR1 SGHTS, CDR2 YDEGEE. V shed 2 bases, J shed 9 bases, and the junction held 7 bases outside the gene matches. The CDR3 has 15 amino acids. The CDR3 nucleotides read TGTGCCAGCAGCTTTGCCTGGACAGGGGGCGTTGAGCAGTTCTTC. This sequence encodes CASSFAWTGGVEQFF.

This chain connects TRBV29-1 to TRBJ2-3; a possible D gene is TRBD1 (6 bases). V lost 3 bases and J 3 bases, leaving 10 bases between the germline ends. This CDR3 has 13 residues. Germline assignment: CDR1 SQVTM and CDR2 ANQGSEA. CDR3 bases: TGCAGCGTTGATCTGAGGGGGACAGATACGCAGTATTTT. Its translation is CSVDLRGTDTQYF.

The chain couples TRBV4-1 to TRBJ2-1; possibly TRBD2 for D (5 bases). The CDR3 runs 16 residues. Germline V CDR1 and CDR2: MGHRA, YSYEKL. Between the trimmed V and J ends, which lost 4 bases and 0 bases, there was a span of 13 bases. The CDR3 reads CASSPGRRSSYNEQFF. In DNA, the CDR3 is TGCGCCAGCAGCCCTGGGCGGAGGAGCTCCTACAATGAGCAGTTCTTC.

This clonotype was seen more than once but under ten times. V usage is TRBV4-1 and J usage is TRBJ2-5, with D perhaps TRBD1 or TRBD2 (5 bases each). The CDR3 consists of 13 residues. V lost 3 bases to trimming and J lost 2 bases, with 7 bases between them. Germline loops: CDR1 MGHRA, CDR2 YSYEKL. CDR3 protein: CASSQGPQETQYF. CDR3 bases: TGCGCCAGCAGCCAGGGACCTCAAGAGACCCAGTACTTC.

The chain links TRBV11-3 to TRBJ2-7; 8 nucleotides match TRBD2. Germline V gene data show CDR1 as SGHNT and CDR2 as YENEEA. V shed 0 bases, J shed 2 bases, and the junction held 6 bases outside the gene matches. The CDR3 consists of 16 residues. The CDR3 DNA is TGTGCCAGCAGCTTAGAGGGCGGGAGGACTACCTACGAGCAGTACGTC. Translating gives CASSLEGGRTTYEQYV.

The J gene is TRBJ1-2, the V gene TRBV19; D may be TRBD1 (5 bases). Germline CDR1 LNHDA, CDR2 SQIVND (reference sequence). V lost 5 bases and J lost 8, with 18 bases in between. The CDR3 is 14 amino acids. The CDR3 DNA sequence: TGTGCCAGTAGTGACCGGGCCCCGGGGCGAGGCTACACCTTC. Amino acids: CASSDRAPGRGYTF. Full variable domain (rest looked up from reference TRBV19 and TRBJ1-2): DGGITQSPKYLFRKEGQNVTLSCEQNLNHDAMYWYRQDPGQGLRLIYYSQIVNDFQKGDIAEGYSVSREKKESFPLTVTSAQKNPTAFYLCASSDRAPGRGYTFGSGTRLTVV.

This clonotype was recorded many times. J is TRBJ2-3 and V is TRBV12-3 or TRBV12-4; the match to TRBD2 covers 8 bases. The ends lost 5 bases at V and 2 bases at J; junction bases unmatched: 6. The CDR3 is 15 residues long. The CDR3 sequence is CASSTPGLDTDTQYF. The CDR3 bases are TGTGCCAGCAGTACACCGGGACTAGACACAGATACGCAGTATTTT.

The chain uses TRBV2 and TRBJ2-2; perhaps TRBD1 as D (6 bases). V shed 8 bases and J shed 5 bases, with 12 bases lying between them. Germline CDR1 SNHLY, CDR2 FYNNEI. CDR3 length: 13 amino acids. The CDR3 loop reads CASSTRGTGELFF. CDR3 bases: TGTGCCAGCTCTACGAGGGGGACCGGGGAGCTGTTTTTT.

The J gene is TRBJ2-5, the V gene TRBV5-1; D may correspond to TRBD1 or TRBD2 (5 bases each). CDR1 and CDR2 (germline): SGHRS, YFSETQ. This CDR3 contains 12 residues. The V end lost 1 base, the J end lost 8 bases, and 9 bases lay between the germline ends. This chain's CDR3 is CASSLLGRTQYF. CDR3 DNA sequence: TGCGCCAGCAGCTTGCTGGGACGCACCCAGTACTTC.

At least ten counts were recorded for this clonotype. J is TRBJ1-1 and V is TRBV12-3 or TRBV12-4; D is undetermined. V lost 4 bases to trimming and J lost 0 bases, with 6 bases between them. CDR3 length equals 13 residues. Written as DNA, the CDR3 is TGTGCCAGCAGTTCCCCATTGAACACTGAAGCTTTCTTT. Translated, it gives CASSSPLNTEAFF.

The J gene is TRBJ1-1, the V gene TRBV7-6; D unresolved. The CDR3 runs 14 residues. CDR1 is SGHVS, CDR2 FNYEAQ, per germline. Trimming removed 7 bases from V and 2 bases from J, with 14 bases in between. The DNA for the CDR3 is TGTGCCAGCACCCCGGGAAGGATTAACACTGAAGCTTTCTTT. Translation: CASTPGRINTEAFF. Based on the CDR3 plus reference TRBV7-6 and TRBJ1-1, the full variable domain is GAGVSQSPRYKVTKRGQDVALRCDPISGHVSLYWYRQALGQGPEFLTYFNYEAQQDKSGLPNDRFSAERPEGSISTLTIQRTEQRDSAMYRCASTPGRINTEAFFGQGTRLTVV.

In this sample, this clonotype turned up a few times. The chain recombines TRBV25-1 with TRBJ2-1; D is possibly TRBD2 (5 bases). From germline, CDR1 is MGHDK and CDR2 SYGVNS. The CDR3 spans 13 residues. V was trimmed by 6 bases and J by 6 bases, leaving 12 bases between them. CDR3 nucleotides: TGTGCCAGCAGCCGAGATCTAGCCAATGAGCAGTTCTTC. Its protein product is CASSRDLANEQFF.

This clonotype was picked up many times. The chain links TRBV7-3 to TRBJ2-1, with 8 bases matching TRBD1. This CDR3 contains 13 residues. The J segment lost 6 bases and the V segment lost 5 bases, leaving 3 bases of the junction unmatched. Germline V gene sequence: CDR1 SGHTA, CDR2 FQGTGA. The CDR3 region has the DNA TGTGCCAGCAGCACACAGGGGGGCAATGAGCAGTTCTTC. Amino acid sequence: CASSTQGGNEQFF.

Many counts were recorded for this clonotype. The rearrangement links TRBV10-3 to TRBJ1-1, with TRBD1 matching 7 bases. This CDR3 is 14 amino acids long. Germline CDR1 and CDR2: ENHRY and SYGVKD. The V and J ends lost 3 bases and 4 bases, in that order; junction bases with no gene match: 5. This CDR3 is CAISDNRGFTEAFF. The CDR3 nucleotides read TGTGCCATCAGTGATAACAGGGGCTTCACTGAAGCTTTCTTT.

At least ten counts were recorded for this clonotype. The V call is TRBV5-5, the J call TRBJ2-7, with D unclear. Trimming pared 1 base from V and 6 bases from J, leaving 11 bases between. Germline CDR1 SGHKS, CDR2 YYEKEE (reference sequence). The CDR3 covers 13 residues. The CDR3 region has the DNA TGTGCCAGCAGCTTGACTCGCTCGATCGAGCAGTACGTC. Translation gives CASSLTRSIEQYV.

There are a few counts of this clonotype. In DNA form, the CDR3 reads TGCAGTGCTAGTAGTGGGGAGGGCAAAGCTGCCTACGAGCAGTACTTC. This translates into CSASSGEGKAAYEQYF. The V gene is TRBV20-1, the J gene TRBJ2-7, with 7 positions matching TRBD2. The CDR3 is 16 amino acids. CDR1 and CDR2 (germline): DFQATT, SNEGSKA (reference sequence). J lost 2 bases, V lost 3 bases, and 13 bases had no gene match.

This clonotype was recorded many times. This chain uses TRBV6-6 with TRBJ2-3, with 7 bases matching TRBD2. The germline CDR1 and CDR2 sequences are MNHNY and SVGAGI (reference sequence). V lost 2 bases to trimming and J lost 2 bases; unmatched junction nucleotides: 4. The CDR3 is 15 residues long. The CDR3 DNA sequence: TGTGCCAGCAGTTACACTACTAGCGACACAGATACGCAGTATTTT. Its translation: CASSYTTSDTDTQYF.

This clonotype has a count of ten or more. The V and J genes are TRBV7-2 and TRBJ1-5; TRBD1 is a possible D gene (5 bases). Trimming cost V 5 bases and J 4 bases, with 9 bases left between them. The CDR3 covers 13 residues. CDR1 SGHTA and CDR2 FQGNSA come from the germline V gene. The CDR3: CASSLSGNQPQHF. CDR3 nucleotides: TGTGCCAGCAGCCTTTCAGGGAATCAGCCCCAGCATTTT.

J is TRBJ1-5 and V is TRBV15, with 11 bases matching TRBD1. The CDR3 runs 15 residues. Germline assignment: CDR1 LNHNV and CDR2 YYDKDF (reference sequence). Trimming took 1 base from V and 7 from J; bases not matched to a gene: 3. This chain's CDR3 is CATSRVGQGGQPQHF. CDR3 sequence (DNA): TGTGCCACCAGCAGAGTGGGACAGGGGGGACAGCCCCAGCATTTT.

The rearrangement joins TRBV15 to TRBJ1-5; the match to TRBD1 covers 7 bases. Trimming cost V 0 bases and J 4 bases; bases outside gene matches: 6. The CDR3 length is 16 residues. Germline V gene data show CDR1 as LNHNV and CDR2 as YYDKDF (reference sequence). The CDR3 reads CATSRDLRDRNQPQHF. CDR3 sequence (DNA): TGTGCCACCAGCAGAGATCTAAGGGACAGAAATCAGCCCCAGCATTTT.

The rearrangement uses TRBV5-4 and TRBJ2-7; D tentatively fits TRBD1 or TRBD2 (6 bases each). This CDR3 contains 16 residues. V gave up 4 bases and J gave up 3 bases, with 20 bases separating them. Germline assignment: CDR1 SGHNT and CDR2 YYREEE (reference sequence). CDR3 coding DNA: TGTGCCAGCAGCGAAAGAGGGGGGAGTATTTACTACGAGCAGTACTTC. It is translated as CASSERGGSIYYEQYF.